This is a list of T cell receptor beta chains from one sample in a study of CD8+CD57+ T cells in acquired aplastic anemia. In TCRdb, the reads were re-called with MiXCR into one record per CDR3 protein. There are some 180,000 distinct CDR3 sequences in the sample; 48% occur only once, and 10% to 15% lies in the top ten. Source material: sorted CD4+, CD8+, or CD8+CD57+ T cells (not recorded which) from PBMCs. The receptors were sampled from a human donor with aplastic anemia. The CDR3 runs from the conserved cysteine through the conserved F or W. D genes are given only for firm matches. Some rows mark clone size as missing; the rest say once, few, many or name a class of expanded clone.

cdr3_length: 13
j_call: TRBJ2-3
clone_size: many
v_call: TRBV20-1
d_call: NA
cdr3_nt: TGCAGTGCTACTATCTCAGCCACAGATACGCAGTATTTT
cdr3_aa: CSATISATDTQYF

cdr3_length: 13
j_call: TRBJ1-3
clone_size: NA
v_call: TRBV28
d_call: NA
cdr3_nt: TGTGCCAGCAGCATCCAGGGTGGTGACACCATATATTTT
cdr3_aa: CASSIQGGDTIYF

cdr3_length: 14
j_call: TRBJ2-7
clone_size: few
v_call: TRBV7-6
d_call: TRBD2
cdr3_nt: TGTGCCAGCAGCTCACTAGCGGGTTCCTACGAGCAGTACTTC
cdr3_aa: CASSSLAGSYEQYF

cdr3_length: 16
j_call: TRBJ2-2
clone_size: once
v_call: TRBV20-1
d_call: TRBD2
cdr3_nt: TGCAGTGCTAGACAGACTAGCGGGGGCTTCACCGGGGAGCTGTTTTTT
cdr3_aa: CSARQTSGGFTGELFF

cdr3_length: 15
j_call: TRBJ1-2
clone_size: NA
v_call: TRBV10-1
d_call: NA
cdr3_nt: TGCGCCAGCAGTGAGTCGGGGGACCGCAACTATGGCTACACCTTC
cdr3_aa: CASSESGDRNYGYTF

cdr3_length: 15
j_call: TRBJ2-1
clone_size: many
v_call: TRBV7-3
d_call: TRBD2
cdr3_nt: TGTGCCAGCAGCCTGACTAGCGGGGGGGCCCGGGAGCAGTTCTTC
cdr3_aa: CASSLTSGGAREQFF

cdr3_length: 14
j_call: TRBJ2-1
clone_size: NA
v_call: TRBV15
d_call: NA
cdr3_nt: TGTGCCACCAGCAGAGTGAAGCAGGGCAATGAGCAGTTCTTC
cdr3_aa: CATSRVKQGNEQFF

cdr3_length: 14
j_call: TRBJ1-1
clone_size: many
v_call: TRBV5-5
d_call: NA
cdr3_nt: TGTGCCAGCAGCTTTAAGGTGCTGAACACTGAAGCTTTCTTT
cdr3_aa: CASSFKVLNTEAFF

cdr3_length: 15
j_call: TRBJ1-2
clone_size: NA
v_call: TRBV5-5
d_call: TRBD1
cdr3_nt: TGTGCCAGCAGCCGCCAGACAGGGGCAACTGATGGCTACACCTTC
cdr3_aa: CASSRQTGATDGYTF

cdr3_length: 18
j_call: TRBJ2-3
clone_size: NA
v_call: TRBV12-3/TRBV12-4
d_call: TRBD2
cdr3_nt: TGTGCCAGCATTAGGGGACCGGGCGGGGGGGCCGGCACAGATACGCAGTATTTT
cdr3_aa: CASIRGPGGGAGTDTQYF

cdr3_length: 18
j_call: TRBJ1-4
clone_size: NA
v_call: TRBV11-1
d_call: NA
cdr3_nt: TGTGCCAGCAGCCTAGGGGGATTCGCCTTAGCAACTAATGAAAAACTGTTTTTT
cdr3_aa: CASSLGGFALATNEKLFF

cdr3_length: 13
j_call: TRBJ2-5
clone_size: once
v_call: TRBV20-1
d_call: TRBD2
cdr3_nt: TGCAGTGCTTTTAGCGGGAGGCCGAAGACCCAGTACTTC
cdr3_aa: CSAFSGRPKTQYF

cdr3_length: 16
j_call: TRBJ2-3
clone_size: many
v_call: TRBV5-1
d_call: TRBD2
cdr3_nt: TGCGCCAGCAGCCCGGGACTAGCGGTGACTCGAGATACGCAGTATTTT
cdr3_aa: CASSPGLAVTRDTQYF

cdr3_length: 12
j_call: TRBJ2-7
clone_size: NA
v_call: TRBV20-1
d_call: NA
cdr3_nt: TGCAGTGCTACCTCCAACAGGGAAGAGCAGTACTTC
cdr3_aa: CSATSNREEQYF

cdr3_length: 13
j_call: TRBJ2-3
clone_size: many
v_call: TRBV9
d_call: NA
cdr3_nt: TGTGCCAGCAGCGTAGGTGAAGATGATACGCAGTATTTT
cdr3_aa: CASSVGEDDTQYF

cdr3_length: 11
j_call: TRBJ1-2
clone_size: NA
v_call: TRBV19
d_call: NA
cdr3_nt: TGTGCCAGCCTGGGGGGCGATGGCTACACCTTC
cdr3_aa: CASLGGDGYTF

cdr3_length: 15
j_call: TRBJ1-3
clone_size: NA
v_call: TRBV6-2/TRBV6-3
d_call: TRBD1
cdr3_nt: TGTGCCAGCAGTTACTCCTGGACAGGGGAAAACACCATATATTTT
cdr3_aa: CASSYSWTGENTIYF

cdr3_length: 12
j_call: TRBJ2-1
clone_size: NA
v_call: TRBV2
d_call: NA
cdr3_nt: TGTGCCAGCATGCTAGTCTACAATGAGCAGATCTTC
cdr3_aa: CASMLVYNEQIF

cdr3_length: 15
j_call: TRBJ2-2
clone_size: NA
v_call: TRBV9
d_call: NA
cdr3_nt: TGTGCCAGCAGCTCCCAAGGACTAAACACCGGGGAGCTGTTTTTT
cdr3_aa: CASSSQGLNTGELFF

cdr3_length: 15
j_call: TRBJ1-5
clone_size: many
v_call: TRBV7-2
d_call: NA
cdr3_nt: TGTGCCAGCAGCTGGGGATCTAATAGCAATCAGCCCCAGCATTTT
cdr3_aa: CASSWGSNSNQPQHF

cdr3_length: 12
j_call: TRBJ2-7
clone_size: NA
v_call: TRBV28
d_call: NA
cdr3_nt: TGTGCCAGCAGTTACCAGGAAAGGGAGCAGTACTTC
cdr3_aa: CASSYQEREQYF

cdr3_length: 12
j_call: TRBJ2-5
clone_size: many
v_call: TRBV12-3/TRBV12-4
d_call: NA
cdr3_nt: TGTGCCAGCAGTTTAGCGAAGGGGACCCAGTACTTC
cdr3_aa: CASSLAKGTQYF

cdr3_length: 16
j_call: TRBJ2-3
clone_size: few
v_call: TRBV4-1
d_call: TRBD2
cdr3_nt: TGCGCCAGCAGCCAGCGGACTAGCGGGGGCACAGATACGCAGTATTTT
cdr3_aa: CASSQRTSGGTDTQYF

cdr3_length: 11
j_call: TRBJ1-4
clone_size: NA
v_call: TRBV29-1
d_call: NA
cdr3_nt: TGCAGCGTTGGAATTAATGAAAAACTGTTTTTT
cdr3_aa: CSVGINEKLFF

cdr3_length: 10
j_call: TRBJ2-7
clone_size: NA
v_call: TRBV6-2/TRBV6-3
d_call: NA
cdr3_nt: TGTGCCAGTACAACCTACGAGCAGTACTTC
cdr3_aa: CASTTYEQYF

cdr3_length: 16
j_call: TRBJ2-3
clone_size: few
v_call: TRBV5-4
d_call: TRBD2
cdr3_nt: TGTGCCAGCACCCCGAGAGCTAGCGGGGGCCCTGATACGCAGTATTTT
cdr3_aa: CASTPRASGGPDTQYF

cdr3_length: 15
j_call: TRBJ2-3
clone_size: once
v_call: TRBV20-1
d_call: TRBD2
cdr3_nt: TGCAGTGCTAGGAGGGCAACTAGCGGGACAGATACGCAGTATTTT
cdr3_aa: CSARRATSGTDTQYF

cdr3_length: 15
j_call: TRBJ2-7
clone_size: NA
v_call: TRBV29-1
d_call: TRBD2
cdr3_nt: TGCAGCGTTGAAGATGGGCTAGCGGGATGGTACGAGCAGTACTTC
cdr3_aa: CSVEDGLAGWYEQYF

cdr3_length: 16
j_call: TRBJ2-1
clone_size: many
v_call: TRBV4-1
d_call: TRBD2
cdr3_nt: TGCGCCAGCAGCCGCAGACTAGCGGGGGACTACAATGAGCAGTTCTTC
cdr3_aa: CASSRRLAGDYNEQFF

cdr3_length: 13
j_call: TRBJ1-1
clone_size: many
v_call: TRBV7-3
d_call: NA
cdr3_nt: TGTGCCAGCAGGGGGGGTGGCTCCACTGAAGCTTTCTTT
cdr3_aa: CASRGGGSTEAFF

cdr3_length: 14
j_call: TRBJ1-1
clone_size: many
v_call: TRBV6-5
d_call: NA
cdr3_nt: TGTGCCAGCAGCCGGACAGCCATGAACACTGAAGCTTTCTTT
cdr3_aa: CASSRTAMNTEAFF

cdr3_length: 17
j_call: TRBJ2-1
clone_size: many
v_call: TRBV20-1
d_call: NA
cdr3_nt: TGCAGTGCTAGAGATCTTAGTGGGGAATCCGGGTACAATGAGCAGTTCTTC
cdr3_aa: CSARDLSGESGYNEQFF

cdr3_length: 15
j_call: TRBJ1-3
clone_size: once
v_call: TRBV10-3
d_call: NA
cdr3_nt: TGTGCCACCTCAGGCAAGGGCCCCTCTGGAAACACCATATATTTT
cdr3_aa: CATSGKGPSGNTIYF

cdr3_length: 16
j_call: TRBJ1-6
clone_size: many
v_call: TRBV9
d_call: NA
cdr3_nt: TGTGCCAGCAGCGCCCGAGAGGGGGAAACTAATTCACCCCTCCACTTT
cdr3_aa: CASSAREGETNSPLHF

cdr3_length: 16
j_call: TRBJ1-1
clone_size: few
v_call: TRBV24-1
d_call: TRBD1
cdr3_nt: TGTGCCACCAGTGATACGTCGGACAGGGGGAACACTGAAGCTTTCTTT
cdr3_aa: CATSDTSDRGNTEAFF

cdr3_length: 14
j_call: TRBJ1-1
clone_size: NA
v_call: TRBV24-1
d_call: TRBD1
cdr3_nt: TGTGCCACCAGTGAGGGGACAGTGAACACTGAAGCTTTCTTT
cdr3_aa: CATSEGTVNTEAFF

cdr3_length: 12
j_call: TRBJ1-1
clone_size: few
v_call: TRBV2
d_call: NA
cdr3_nt: TGTGCCAGCGTCCTCTCTCAGAATGAAGCTTTCTTT
cdr3_aa: CASVLSQNEAFF